One T cell receptor beta chain is described in this entry. Measured with immunoSEQ multiplex PCR; TCRdb has only the in-frame clones, and not every one. The sample includes more than 65,000 clones, roughly 84% of them seen just once. The V gene end was trimmed by 1 base and the J gene end by 8 bases; junction bases not matched to a gene: 2. Germline V gives CDR1 LGHNA, CDR2 YNFKEQ. The CDR3 contains 14 residues. The record originates from a study of blood T cell repertoires in COVID-19. Across the whole study: T cells, B-cell-depleted T cells, or PBMCs provided the cDNA or gDNA that served as material.

The chain combines TRBV4-2 with TRBJ1-4; 9 bases align to TRBD1. The TCR comes from a man aged 50 to 60 with active COVID-19. The sample consisted of peripheral blood. CDR3 sequence (DNA): TGTGCCAGCAGCCAAGCCGGGACAGGGGAAAAACTGTTTTTT. This encodes CASSQAGTGEKLFF.